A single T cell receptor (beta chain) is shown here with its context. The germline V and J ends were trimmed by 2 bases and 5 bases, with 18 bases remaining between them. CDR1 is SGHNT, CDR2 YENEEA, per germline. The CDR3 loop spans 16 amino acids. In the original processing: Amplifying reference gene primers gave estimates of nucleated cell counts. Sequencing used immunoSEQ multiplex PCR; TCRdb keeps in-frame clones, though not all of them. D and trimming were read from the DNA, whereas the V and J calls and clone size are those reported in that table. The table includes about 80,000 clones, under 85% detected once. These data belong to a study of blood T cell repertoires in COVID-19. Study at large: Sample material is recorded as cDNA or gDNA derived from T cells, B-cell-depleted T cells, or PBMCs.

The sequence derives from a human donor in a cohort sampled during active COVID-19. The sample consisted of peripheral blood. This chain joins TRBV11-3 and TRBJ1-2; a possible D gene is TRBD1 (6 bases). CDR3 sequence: CASSLNTGSTPYGYTF. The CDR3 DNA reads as TGTGCCAGCAGCTTAAACACAGGGTCTACACCATATGGCTACACCTTC.